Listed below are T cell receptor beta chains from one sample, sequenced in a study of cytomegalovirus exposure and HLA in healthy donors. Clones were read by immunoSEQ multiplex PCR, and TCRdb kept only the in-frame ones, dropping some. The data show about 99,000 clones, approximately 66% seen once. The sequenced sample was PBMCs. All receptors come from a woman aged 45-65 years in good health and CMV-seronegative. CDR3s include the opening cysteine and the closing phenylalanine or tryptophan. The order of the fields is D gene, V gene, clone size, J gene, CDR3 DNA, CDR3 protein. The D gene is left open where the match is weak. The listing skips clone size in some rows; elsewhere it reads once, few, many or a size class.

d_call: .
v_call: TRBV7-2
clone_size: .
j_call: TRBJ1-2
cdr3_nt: TGTGCCAGCAGCCCTTCACTGACAGACCGGAGAAGGGGTGGCTACACCTTC
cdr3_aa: CASSPSLTDRRRGGYTF

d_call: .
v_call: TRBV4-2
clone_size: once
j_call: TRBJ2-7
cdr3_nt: TGTGCCAGCAGCCAAGAACCGATGGGAAGCGGCTCCTACGAGCAGTACTTC
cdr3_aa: CASSQEPMGSGSYEQYF

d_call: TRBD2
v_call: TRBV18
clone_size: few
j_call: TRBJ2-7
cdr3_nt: TGTGCCAGCTCGCCAAAACTAGCGGGAGACAACGAGCAGTACTTC
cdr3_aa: CASSPKLAGDNEQYF

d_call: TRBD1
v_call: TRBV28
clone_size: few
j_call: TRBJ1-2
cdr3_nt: TGTGCCAGCACGACAGGGAACTATGGCTACACCTTC
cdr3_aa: CASTTGNYGYTF

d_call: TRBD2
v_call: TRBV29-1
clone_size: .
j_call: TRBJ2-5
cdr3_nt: TGCAGCGTTGTCGGGACTAGCGGGGGCCTGGAGACCCAGTACTTC
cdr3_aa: CSVVGTSGGLETQYF

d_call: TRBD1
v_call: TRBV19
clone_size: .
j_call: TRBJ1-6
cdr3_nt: TGTGCCAGTAGTATATCCAGGGGGCTAGGGAATTCACCCCTCCACTTT
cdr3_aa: CASSISRGLGNSPLHF

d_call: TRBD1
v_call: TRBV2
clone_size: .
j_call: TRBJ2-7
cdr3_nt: TGTGCCAGCAGGGCTGACAGGGTCCACGAGCAGTACTTC
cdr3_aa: CASRADRVHEQYF

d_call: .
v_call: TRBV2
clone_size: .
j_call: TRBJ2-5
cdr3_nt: TGTGCCAGCGGAGAGAACCAAGAGACCCAGTACTTC
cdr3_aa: CASGENQETQYF

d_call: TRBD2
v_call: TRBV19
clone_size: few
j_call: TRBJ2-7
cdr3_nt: TGTGCCAGTAGTATTGGCGGGAGCAACGAGCAGTACTTC
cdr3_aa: CASSIGGSNEQYF

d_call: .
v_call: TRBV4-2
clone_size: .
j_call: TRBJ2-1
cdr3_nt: TGTGCCAGCAGCCAAGACCCCGACTTCCACACCTACAATGAGCAGTTCTTC
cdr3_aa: CASSQDPDFHTYNEQFF

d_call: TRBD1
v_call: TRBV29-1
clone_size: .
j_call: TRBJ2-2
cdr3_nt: TGCAGCGTGGCTTGGGGGACAGGGGCGAACACCGGGGAGCTGTTTTTT
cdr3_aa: CSVAWGTGANTGELFF

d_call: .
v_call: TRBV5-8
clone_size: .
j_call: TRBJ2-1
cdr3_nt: TGTGCCAGCAGCGAGTTCCATGAGCAGTTCTTC
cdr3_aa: CASSEFHEQFF

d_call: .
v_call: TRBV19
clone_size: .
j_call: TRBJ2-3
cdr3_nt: TGTGCCAGTAAACTCCTCAGCGGAGGGGGCACAGATACGCAGTATTTT
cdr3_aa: CASKLLSGGGTDTQYF

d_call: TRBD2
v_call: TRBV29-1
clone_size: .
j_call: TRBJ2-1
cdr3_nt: TGCAGCGTTCCTAAGACTAGCGGGAGAGCCTATGAGCAGTTCTTC
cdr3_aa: CSVPKTSGRAYEQFF

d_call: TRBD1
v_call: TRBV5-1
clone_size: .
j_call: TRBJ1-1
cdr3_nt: TGCGCCAGCAGCGGTAAGACAGGGGTGAACACTGAAGCTTTCTTT
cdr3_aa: CASSGKTGVNTEAFF

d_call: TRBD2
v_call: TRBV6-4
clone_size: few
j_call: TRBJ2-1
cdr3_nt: TGTGCCAGCAGCCCCCTAGCGGGGGGTAACAATGAGCAGTTCTTC
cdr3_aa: CASSPLAGGNNEQFF

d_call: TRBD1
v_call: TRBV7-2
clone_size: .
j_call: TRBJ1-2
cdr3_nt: TGTGCCAGCAGCATACTAACAGGGGGCTCTAACTATGGCTACACCTTC
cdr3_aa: CASSILTGGSNYGYTF

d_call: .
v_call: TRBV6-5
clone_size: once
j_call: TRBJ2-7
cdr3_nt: TGTGCCAGCAGTTACTCGGGAGCGAATCACTACGAGCAGTACTTC
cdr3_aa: CASSYSGANHYEQYF

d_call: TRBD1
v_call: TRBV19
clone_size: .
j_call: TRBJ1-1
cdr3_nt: TGTGCCAGTAGTGCACAGGGGGCTGAAGCTTTCTTT
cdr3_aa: CASSAQGAEAFF

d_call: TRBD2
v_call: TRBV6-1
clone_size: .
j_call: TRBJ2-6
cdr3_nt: TGTGCCAGTCTCCCCGGGAGGTCTGGGGCCAACGTCCTGACTTTC
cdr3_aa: CASLPGRSGANVLTF

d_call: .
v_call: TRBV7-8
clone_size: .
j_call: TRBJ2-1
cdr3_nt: TGTGCCAGCAGCTTAGTTAGGGGCCTGAGCTCCTACAATGAGCAGTTCTTC
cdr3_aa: CASSLVRGLSSYNEQFF

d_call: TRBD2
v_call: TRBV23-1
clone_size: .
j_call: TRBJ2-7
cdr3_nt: TGCGCCAGCAGTCAATCCACTAAAAGGGAAGGACTAGCAGACCTCTACGAGCAGTACTTC
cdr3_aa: CASSQSTKREGLADLYEQYF

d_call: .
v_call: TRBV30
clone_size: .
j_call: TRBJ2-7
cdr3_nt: TGTGCCTGGAGTGTAGGCCAGGGTTTCTACGAGCAGTACTTC
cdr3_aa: CAWSVGQGFYEQYF

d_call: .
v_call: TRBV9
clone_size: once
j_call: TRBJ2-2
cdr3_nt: TGTGCCAGCAGCGTCCAGGACTCCCGAGCGCCCGGGGAGCTGTTTTTT
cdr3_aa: CASSVQDSRAPGELFF

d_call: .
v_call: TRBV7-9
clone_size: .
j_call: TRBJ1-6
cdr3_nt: TGTGCCAGCAGCTTTGGGAGGGATTCACCCCTCCACTTT
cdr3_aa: CASSFGRDSPLHF

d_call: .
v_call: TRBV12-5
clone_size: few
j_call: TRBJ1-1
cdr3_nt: TGTGCTAGTGGTTTGTATGGGACACTGAACACTGAAGCTTTCTTT
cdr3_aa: CASGLYGTLNTEAFF

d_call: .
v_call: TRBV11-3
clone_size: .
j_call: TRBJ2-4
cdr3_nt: TGTGCCAGCAGCCTAAGGGAGGTCGGCAAAAACATTCAGTACTTC
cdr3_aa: CASSLREVGKNIQYF

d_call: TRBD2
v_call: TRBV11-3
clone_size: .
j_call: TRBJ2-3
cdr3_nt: TGTGCCAGCAGCTTATCTAGCGGGAGTGGGGATACGCAGTATTTT
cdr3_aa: CASSLSSGSGDTQYF

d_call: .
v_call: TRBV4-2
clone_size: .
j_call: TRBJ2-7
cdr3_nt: TGTGCCAGCAGCCAAGATGCCCAGGGACTTCTTGTTTTAGCCGAGCAGTACTTC
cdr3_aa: CASSQDAQGLLVLAEQYF

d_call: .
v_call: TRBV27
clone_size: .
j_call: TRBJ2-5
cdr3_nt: TGTGCCAGCAGTAAACAGGGAACCCAAGAGACCCAGTACTTC
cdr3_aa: CASSKQGTQETQYF

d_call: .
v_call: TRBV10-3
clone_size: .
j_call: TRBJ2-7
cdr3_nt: TGTGCCATCAGTGAAATCCAGGGATTTACGCAGTACTTC
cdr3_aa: CAISEIQGFTQYF

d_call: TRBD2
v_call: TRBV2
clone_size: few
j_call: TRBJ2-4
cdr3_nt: TGTGCCAGCAGTGAATCTAGCGGGAGGATCGACATTCAGTACTTC
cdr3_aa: CASSESSGRIDIQYF

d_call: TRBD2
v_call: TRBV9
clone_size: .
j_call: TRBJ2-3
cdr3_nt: TGTGCCAGCAGCGTAGAGCGGGAGAAGGATACGCAGTATTTT
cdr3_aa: CASSVEREKDTQYF